This TCR beta chain was profiled in a study of T cell changes during pregnancy in multiple sclerosis (dated by TCRdb to the late 2010s). In the study overall: In women with multiple sclerosis, the researchers looked at how the T cell repertoire shifted as pregnancy progressed.

V is shortened by 0 bases, J by 8 bases, and the region joining them spans 4 bases. CDR1 SNHLY and CDR2 FYNNEI were looked up in the germline V gene. The CDR3 runs 11 amino acids, cysteine and phenylalanine included. Just the 33-base CDR3 DNA is kept, in frame starting at base 1. Library preparation used the immunoSEQ multiplex PCR assay. The clones in this table, taken by TCRdb from immuneACCESS, are in-frame only. Not every clone is retained; where verified, under half of the shortfall comes from an unresolved V gene, and the cause of the rest is unknown. Here the sample has approximately 93,000 clones; 75% to 95% occur a single time. Roughly 2% of the sample goes to the ten largest clones. Notes on this clone: This receptor's antigen is unknown. No much larger clone is present one base from it, and per-base qualities are unavailable.

The material sequenced was peripheral blood, taken in the first trimester of pregnancy. This receptor was obtained from a female donor in good health, enrolled as a control in a pregnancy study. The receptor chain draws on TRBV2 and TRBJ1-1; confidence is insufficient to name the D gene. The nucleotide sequence is TGTGCCAGCAGTGAAGCCCTAGAAGCTTTCTTT. Its translation reads: CASSEALEAFF.